This T cell receptor (beta chain) was observed in a study of blood T cell repertoires in COVID-19. Turning to the study itself: Samples of COVID-19 (acute and convalescent) were obtained from the United States, Italy and Spain. In each case, the material was cDNA or gDNA derived from T cells, B-cell-depleted T cells, or PBMCs.

Per the original data handling: The assay estimated nucleated cells by amplifying reference gene primers. TCRdb's copy holds only in-frame clones and misses some; the assay was immunoSEQ multiplex PCR. V and J calls and clone size are those listed in that table; D and trimming were worked out from the DNA. The sample lists roughly 290,000 clones; 86% were seen once. The CDR3 covers 13 residues. Deletions cut 4 bases from V and 2 bases from J, with 9 bases between. Sequenced material: peripheral blood. The clonotype comes from a woman aged 30 to 39 who had recovered from COVID-19. This chain uses TRBV12-3 or TRBV12-4 with TRBJ2-7; D unclear. CDR3 amino acids: CASSSYAAYEQYF. In nucleotides, the CDR3 is TGTGCCAGCAGTTCATATGCAGCCTACGAGCAGTACTTC.